The clone carrying this T cell receptor beta chain was counted between two and nine times. This CDR3 comprises 13 residues. Germline-derived CDR1 and CDR2 are MDHEN and SYDVKM. V lost 4 bases to trimming and J lost 4 bases, with 7 bases between them. The data derive from a study of early T cells in non-severe SARS-CoV-2 infection. TCRdb passed the 5' RACE reads through MiXCR, listing each CDR3 protein once. The sample carries roughly 55,000 distinct CDR3 sequences, 11% recorded once. This sequence joins TRBV28 and TRBJ2-2; D call uncertain. The specimen sequenced was whole blood. This receptor was identified in an adult who was a healthcare worker with PCR-confirmed SARS-CoV-2 infection or an uninfected control (not recorded which). The DNA for the CDR3 is TGTGCCAGCAGTTGGATAAGCACCGGGGAGCTGTTTTTT. Protein sequence: CASSWISTGELFF.